This T cell receptor beta chain came from a study of cytomegalovirus exposure and HLA in healthy donors. Findings of the study overall: Cytomegalovirus-associated status was assigned to more than 150 TCR beta chains. Another analysis was done later, and it associated 16,951 TCR beta sequences with HLA alleles at 0.05 false discovery rate.

Each donor was nominally healthy when sampled (though unrecorded immune exposures were likely). Per germline, CDR1 GTSNPN and CDR2 SVGIG (reference sequence). V shed 5 bases and J 3 bases; nucleotides not matched to a gene: 17. The CDR3 runs 18 residues. Concerning this clone itself: The antigen remains undetermined.

The PCR had 60 Vbeta and 13 Jbeta primers. In the authors' workflow: The authors later counted 70 million to 80 million unique TCR beta chains, around 9.9 million of them shared. Assay: immunoSEQ multiplex PCR; the TCRdb copy retains only in-frame clones and omits some. V and J calls and clone size are as listed in that table; D and trimming were resolved from the DNA. The table records over 150,000 clones, 77% of them present only once. The sequencing input was PBMCs. V gene TRBV30 combines with J gene TRBJ1-1; TRBD1 aligns across 11 bases. The TCR originated in a male donor in good health and CMV-seropositive. The CDR3 loop reads CAWGGLRTGGYGDTEAFF. CDR3 DNA sequence: TGTGCCTGGGGGGGCCTACGGACAGGGGGCTACGGAGACACTGAAGCTTTCTTT.